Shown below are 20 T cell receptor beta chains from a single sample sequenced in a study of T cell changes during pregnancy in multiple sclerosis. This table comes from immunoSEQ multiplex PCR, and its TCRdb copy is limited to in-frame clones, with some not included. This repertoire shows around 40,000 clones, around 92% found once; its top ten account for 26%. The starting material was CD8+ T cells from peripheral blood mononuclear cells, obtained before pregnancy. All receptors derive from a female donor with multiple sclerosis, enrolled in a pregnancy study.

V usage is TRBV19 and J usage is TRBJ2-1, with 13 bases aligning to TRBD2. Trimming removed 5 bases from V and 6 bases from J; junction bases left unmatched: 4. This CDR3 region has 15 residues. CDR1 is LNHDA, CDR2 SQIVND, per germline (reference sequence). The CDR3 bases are TGTGCCAGTAGTGCGACTAGCGGGGGGTCCAATGAGCAGTTCTTC. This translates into CASSATSGGSNEQFF.

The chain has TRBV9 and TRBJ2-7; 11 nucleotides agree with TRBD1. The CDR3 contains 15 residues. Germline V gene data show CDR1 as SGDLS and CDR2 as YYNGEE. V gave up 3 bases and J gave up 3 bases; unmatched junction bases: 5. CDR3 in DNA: TGTGCCAGCAGCGCCTCCGGGACAGGGGGCTACGAGCAGTACTTC. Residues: CASSASGTGGYEQYF.

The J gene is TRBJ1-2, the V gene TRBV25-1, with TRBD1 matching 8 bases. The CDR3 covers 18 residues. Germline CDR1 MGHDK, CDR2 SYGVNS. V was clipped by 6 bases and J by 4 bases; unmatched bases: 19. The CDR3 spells CASSGPAPGQAVPYGYTF. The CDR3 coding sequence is TGTGCCAGCAGCGGTCCAGCTCCGGGACAGGCCGTTCCCTATGGCTACACCTTC.

The DNA for the CDR3 is TGTGCCAGTAGTATTGGCGAGGGAGGCGCCACTGAAGCTTTCTTT. Its protein product is CASSIGEGGATEAFF. The gene calls are TRBV19 and TRBJ1-1, with D unresolved. Germline values: CDR1 LNHDA, CDR2 SQIVND (reference sequence). CDR3 length equals 15 residues. Deletions cut 3 bases from V and 4 bases from J, with 15 bases between.

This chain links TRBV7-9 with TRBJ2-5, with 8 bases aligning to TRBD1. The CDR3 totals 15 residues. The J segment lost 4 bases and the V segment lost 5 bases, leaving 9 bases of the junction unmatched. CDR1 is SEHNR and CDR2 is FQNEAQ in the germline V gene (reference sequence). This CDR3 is CASSPPDRVLETQYF. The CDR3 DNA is TGTGCCAGCAGCCCCCCGGACAGGGTCCTAGAGACCCAGTACTTC.

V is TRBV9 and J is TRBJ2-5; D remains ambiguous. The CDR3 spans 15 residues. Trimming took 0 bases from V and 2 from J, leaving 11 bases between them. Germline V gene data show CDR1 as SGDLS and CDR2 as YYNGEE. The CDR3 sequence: CASSVGNSLQETQYF. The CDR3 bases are TGTGCCAGCAGCGTAGGCAACAGTCTTCAAGAGACCCAGTACTTC.

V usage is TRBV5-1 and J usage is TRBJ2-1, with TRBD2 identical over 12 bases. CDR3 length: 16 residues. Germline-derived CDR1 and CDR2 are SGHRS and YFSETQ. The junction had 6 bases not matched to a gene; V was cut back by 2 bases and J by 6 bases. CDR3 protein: CASSFSGLAGLNEQFF. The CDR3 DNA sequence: TGCGCCAGCAGCTTTTCGGGACTAGCGGGTCTCAATGAGCAGTTCTTC.

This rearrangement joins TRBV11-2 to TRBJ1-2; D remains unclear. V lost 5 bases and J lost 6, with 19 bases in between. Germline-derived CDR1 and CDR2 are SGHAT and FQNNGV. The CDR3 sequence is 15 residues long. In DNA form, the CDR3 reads TGTGCCAGCAGCCAGTCCGGAGGGTTTCGAGATGGCTACACCTTC. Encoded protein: CASSQSGGFRDGYTF.

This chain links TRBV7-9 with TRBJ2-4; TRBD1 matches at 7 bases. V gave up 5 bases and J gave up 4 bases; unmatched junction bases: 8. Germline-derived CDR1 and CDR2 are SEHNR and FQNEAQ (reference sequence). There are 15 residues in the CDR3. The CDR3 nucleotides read TGTGCCAGCAGCCCCCGGGACAGCTCAAAAAACATTCAGTACTTC. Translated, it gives CASSPRDSSKNIQYF.

CDR3 nucleotide sequence: TGTGCCAGCAGCTCCTCCGGACAGGGTTCGCAGTATTTT. It encodes CASSSSGQGSQYF. The chain recombines TRBV7-6 with TRBJ2-3; 8 positions match TRBD1. The CDR3 sequence is 13 residues long. Germline CDR1 SGHVS, CDR2 FNYEAQ. V gave up 4 bases and J gave up 10 bases; unmatched junction bases: 7.

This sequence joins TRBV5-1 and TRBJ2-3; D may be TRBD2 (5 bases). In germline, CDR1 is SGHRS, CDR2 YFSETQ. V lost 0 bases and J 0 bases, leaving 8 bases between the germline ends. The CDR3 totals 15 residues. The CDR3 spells CASSLAGVSTDTQYF. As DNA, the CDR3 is TGCGCCAGCAGCTTGGCCGGGGTGAGCACAGATACGCAGTATTTT.

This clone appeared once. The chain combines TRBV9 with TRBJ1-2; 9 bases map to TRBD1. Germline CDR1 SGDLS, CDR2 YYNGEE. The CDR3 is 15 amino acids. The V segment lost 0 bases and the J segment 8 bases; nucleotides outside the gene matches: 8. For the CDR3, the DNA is TGTGCCAGCAGCGTAGAAAGGACAGGGGTAAAGGGCTACACCTTC. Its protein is CASSVERTGVKGYTF.

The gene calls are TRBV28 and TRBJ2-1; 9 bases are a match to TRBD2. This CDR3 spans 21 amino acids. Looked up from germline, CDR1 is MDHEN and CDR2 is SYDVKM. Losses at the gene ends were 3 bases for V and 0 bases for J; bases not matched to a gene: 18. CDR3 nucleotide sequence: TGTGCCAGCAGTTTTTCCCTCGAGCGGGAGGACTATCGGAGCTCCTACAATGAGCAGTTCTTC. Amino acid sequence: CASSFSLEREDYRSSYNEQFF.

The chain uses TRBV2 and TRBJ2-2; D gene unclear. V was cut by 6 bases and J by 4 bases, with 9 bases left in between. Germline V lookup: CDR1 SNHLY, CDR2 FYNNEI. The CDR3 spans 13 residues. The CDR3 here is CASRGSLTGELFF. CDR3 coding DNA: TGTGCCAGCAGGGGCAGCCTCACCGGGGAGCTGTTTTTT.

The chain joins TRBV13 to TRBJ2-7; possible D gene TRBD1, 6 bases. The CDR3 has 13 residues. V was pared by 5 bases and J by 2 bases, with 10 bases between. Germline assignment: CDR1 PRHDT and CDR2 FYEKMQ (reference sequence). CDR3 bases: TGTGCCAGCAGCGCACACAGGGCCTACGAGCAGTACTTC. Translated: CASSAHRAYEQYF.

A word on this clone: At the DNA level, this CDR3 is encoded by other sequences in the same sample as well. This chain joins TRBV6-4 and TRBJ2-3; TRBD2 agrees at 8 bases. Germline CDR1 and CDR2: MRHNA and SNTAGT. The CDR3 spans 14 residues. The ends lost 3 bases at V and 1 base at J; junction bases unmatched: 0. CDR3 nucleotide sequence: TGTGCCAGCAGTGAGCGGGGGGGCACAGATACGCAGTATTTT. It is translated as CASSERGGTDTQYF.

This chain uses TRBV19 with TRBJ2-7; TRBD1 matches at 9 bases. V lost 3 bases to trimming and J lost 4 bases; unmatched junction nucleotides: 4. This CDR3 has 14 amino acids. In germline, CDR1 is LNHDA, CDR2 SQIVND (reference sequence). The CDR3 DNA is TGTGCCAGTAGTATGGGACAGGGTGTGTACGAGCAGTACTTC. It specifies CASSMGQGVYEQYF.

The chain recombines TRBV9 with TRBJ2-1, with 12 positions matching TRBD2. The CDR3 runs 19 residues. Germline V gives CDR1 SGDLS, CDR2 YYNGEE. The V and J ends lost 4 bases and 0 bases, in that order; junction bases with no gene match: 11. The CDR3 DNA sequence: TGTGCCAGCAGCACCCAACTAGCGGGAGGTCCTAGCTCCTACAATGAGCAGTTCTTC. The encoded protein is CASSTQLAGGPSSYNEQFF.

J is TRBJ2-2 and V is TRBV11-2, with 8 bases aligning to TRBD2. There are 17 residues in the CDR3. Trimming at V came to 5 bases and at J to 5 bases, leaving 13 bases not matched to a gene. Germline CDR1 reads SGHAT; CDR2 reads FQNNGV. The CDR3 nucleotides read TGTGCCAGCAGCGTAGCAGGAGCGGGAGTGATGACCGGGGAGCTGTTTTTT. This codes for CASSVAGAGVMTGELFF.

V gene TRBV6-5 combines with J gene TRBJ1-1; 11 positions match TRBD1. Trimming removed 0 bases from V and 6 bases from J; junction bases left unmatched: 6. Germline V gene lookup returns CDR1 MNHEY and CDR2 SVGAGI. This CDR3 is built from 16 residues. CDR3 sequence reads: CASSYSPGTGGPEAFF. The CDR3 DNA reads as TGTGCCAGCAGTTACTCTCCCGGGACAGGGGGGCCTGAAGCTTTCTTT.